Included here is one TCR beta chain sequence, with context. Its cognate antigen is unknown. The data derive from a study of tumor-infiltrating lymphocytes in localized non-small cell lung cancer. The wider study: Several tumor histologies, both smoking statuses, and some post-neoadjuvant chemotherapy samples were included. From each patient, both tumor and uninvolved lung, non-adjacent to tumor, were sampled. Study findings and constraints: No T-cell fraction difference was seen between IM1 and IM2 tumors.

With 4 bases removed from V and 4 bases from J, the gap between germline ends came to 14 bases. The CDR3 contains 14 residues. Germline V lookup: CDR1 SGHRS, CDR2 YFSETQ. TCRdb's table, derived via immunoSEQ multiplex PCR, lists solely in-frame clones and lacks some. The repertoire holds more than 7,000 clones, approximately 70% seen once, with approximately 9.8% in the top ten. Sequenced sample: uninvolved lung tissue not adjacent to the tumor. This receptor was identified in a human donor with non-small cell lung cancer. The chain is built from TRBV5-1 and TRBJ2-5; tentative D call: TRBD2 (7 bases). The CDR3 spells CASSEGRGGETQYF. The DNA of the CDR3 is TGCGCCAGCAGCGAAGGTAGGGGGGGAGAGACCCAGTACTTC.